This T cell receptor beta chain originates from a study of T cell changes during pregnancy in multiple sclerosis. Sequencing used immunoSEQ multiplex PCR; TCRdb keeps in-frame clones, though not all of them. Of 35,000 to 45,000 clones in the sample, about 90% were seen once. Germline V gene lookup returns CDR1 MGHRA and CDR2 YSYEKL. V dropped 2 bases and J dropped 0 bases, with 7 bases sitting between them. The CDR3 length is 15 residues. The source of this sequence is a female donor with multiple sclerosis, enrolled in a pregnancy study. The specimen was CD4+ T cells from peripheral blood mononuclear cells, collected before pregnancy. This chain connects TRBV4-1 to TRBJ1-4; maybe TRBD1 (5 bases). The CDR3 region is CASSQRTTTNEKLFF. The DNA of the CDR3 is TGCGCCAGCAGCCAACGGACAACAACTAATGAAAAACTGTTTTTT.